The 22 T cell receptor beta chains below all came from one sample that was sequenced in a study of cytomegalovirus exposure and HLA in healthy donors. Primers included in the PCR were 60 Vbeta and 13 Jbeta primers. Profiling relied on immunoSEQ multiplex PCR, and the TCRdb table lists in-frame clones only, not all of them. This table has about 120,000 clones, around 80% appearing once. Sequencing used PBMCs. The receptors originated from a man aged 25 to 40 in good health and CMV-seropositive.

This clone has a handful of counts. The rearrangement joins TRBV4-1 to TRBJ1-4, with 11 bases lining up with TRBD1. The CDR3 loop spans 17 amino acids. V trimming: 1 base; J trimming: 7 bases; junction bases outside the gene matches: 8. The germline V gene encodes CDR1 MGHRA and CDR2 YSYEKL. CDR3 DNA: TGCGCCAGCAGCCAAGCGACCCCGGGACAGGGGGTTGAAAAACTGTTTTTT. Amino acids: CASSQATPGQGVEKLFF.

The sample holds a few counts of this clone. This chain uses TRBV30 with TRBJ2-1; D is uncertain. Germline V lookup: CDR1 GTSNPN, CDR2 SVGIG (reference sequence). The V and J ends lost 5 bases and 0 bases respectively, with 8 bases between them. The CDR3 runs to 13 residues. As DNA, the CDR3 is TGTGCCTGGGAACCTAGCTCCTACAATGAGCAGTTCTTC. Translation gives CAWEPSSYNEQFF. The full variable domain, its missing parts supplied by reference TRBV30 and TRBJ2-1, is SQTIHQWPATLVQPVGSPLSLECTVEGTSNPNLYWYRQAAGRGLQLLFYSVGIGQISSEVPQNLSASRPQDRQFILSSKKLLLSDSGFYLCAWEPSSYNEQFFGPGTRLTVL.

The chain has TRBV23-1 and TRBJ1-5, with D hard to call. TRBV23-1 is known as an ORF, though its function is uncertain. V lost 0 bases, J lost 2 bases, and 11 bases lay in between. This CDR3 is built from 16 residues. CDR3 residues: CASSQSSEAGNQPQHF. CDR3 nucleotides: TGCGCCAGCAGTCAATCCTCGGAGGCGGGCAATCAGCCCCAGCATTTT.

As to this clone: The same CDR3 is also encoded by other DNA sequences in this sample. The genes are TRBV6-5 and TRBJ1-1, with D possibly being TRBD1 (6 bases). The germline gives CDR1 MNHEY, CDR2 SVGAGI. V lost 0 bases and J lost 5, with 13 bases in between. This CDR3 is 15 amino acids long. CDR3 residues: CASSYSGQTGTEAFF. In nucleotides, the CDR3 is TGTGCCAGCAGTTACTCCGGACAGACTGGTACTGAAGCTTTCTTT.

This clone was seen ten or more times. The chain carries TRBV19 and TRBJ2-7, with a tentative D call TRBD1 (5 bases). CDR3 length equals 15 residues. CDR1 is LNHDA, CDR2 SQIVND, per germline (reference sequence). V was pared by 6 bases and J by 3 bases, with 18 bases between. DNA for the CDR3: TGTGCCAGTAGCATACAGGCCGGACAAATCTACGAGCAGTACTTC. Residues: CASSIQAGQIYEQYF.

V gene TRBV5-5 combines with J gene TRBJ1-4; D ambiguous. The ends were cut back, 0 bases at V and 1 base at J, with 7 bases in the middle. CDR3 length: 15 amino acids. Germline loops: CDR1 SGHKS, CDR2 YYEKEE (reference sequence). CDR3 nucleotides: TGTGCCAGCAGCTTGGATGGGAGAACTAATGAAAAACTGTTTTTT. It translates to CASSLDGRTNEKLFF. Together with reference TRBV5-5 and TRBJ1-4, the CDR3 gives the full variable domain: DAGVTQSPTHLIKTRGQQVTLRCSPISGHKSVSWYQQVLGQGPQFIFQYYEKEERGRGNFPDRFSARQFPNYSSELNVNALLLGDSALYLCASSLDGRTNEKLFFGSGTQLSVL.

Only a few counts were recorded for this clone. The chain couples TRBV7-9 to TRBJ2-1; 7 nucleotides line up with TRBD2. V lost 6 bases and J lost 9; bases outside the gene matches: 14. CDR1 SEHNR and CDR2 FQNEAQ come from the germline V gene (reference sequence). This CDR3 contains 15 residues. The DNA of the CDR3 is TGTGCCAGCAGTTCACGGACTAGTCGGCGGGGTGAGCAGTTCTTC. Encoded protein: CASSSRTSRRGEQFF.

The rearrangement joins TRBV30 to TRBJ1-4; TRBD1 matches at 9 bases. CDR3 length equals 16 residues. The J segment lost 6 bases and the V segment lost 0 bases, leaving 8 bases of the junction unmatched. Germline V gene lookup returns CDR1 GTSNPN and CDR2 SVGIG (reference sequence). CDR3 protein: CAWSVRQGVWDEKLFF. DNA for the CDR3: TGTGCCTGGAGTGTGAGACAGGGGGTCTGGGATGAAAAACTGTTTTTT.

The V gene is TRBV7-9, the J gene TRBJ1-2; the D gene is possibly TRBD1 (6 bases). Germline V CDR1 and CDR2: SEHNR, FQNEAQ (reference sequence). The CDR3 contains 15 residues. The V and J ends lost 1 base and 2 bases respectively, with 11 bases between them. CDR3 coding DNA: TGTGCCAGCAGCTTAGAAGGGGGGGCGAACTATGGCTACACCTTC. It is translated as CASSLEGGANYGYTF. Using reference TRBV7-9 and TRBJ1-2 for the parts outside the CDR3, the full variable domain is DTGVSQNPRHKITKRGQNVTFRCDPISEHNRLYWYRQTLGQGPEFLTYFQNEAQLEKSRLLSDRFSAERPKGSFSTLEIQRTEQGDSAMYLCASSLEGGANYGYTFGSGTRLTVV.

The chain links TRBV28 to TRBJ1-5; D gene unclear. CDR1 and CDR2 from the germline V gene are MDHEN and SYDVKM. V was trimmed by 4 bases and J by 7 bases, leaving 5 bases between them. CDR3 length equals 11 residues. CDR3 in amino acids: CASSSLQPQHF. The CDR3 bases are TGTGCCAGCAGTTCCCTCCAGCCCCAGCATTTT.

Only a few counts were recorded for this clone. The chain combines TRBV6-5 with TRBJ1-1; 9 bases are shared with TRBD1. Per the germline V gene, CDR1 is MNHEY and CDR2 is SVGAGI. V lost 4 bases to trimming and J lost 1 base; unmatched junction nucleotides: 4. This CDR3 contains 15 residues. The chain's CDR3 is CASSSVGQGNTEAFF. DNA for the CDR3: TGTGCCAGCAGTTCAGTGGGACAGGGGAACACTGAAGCTTTCTTT.

This clone was detected once. J is TRBJ2-1 and V is TRBV2, with 9 bases lining up with TRBD2. CDR3 length: 16 residues. Per the germline V gene, CDR1 is SNHLY and CDR2 is FYNNEI. V lost 8 bases, J lost 3 bases, and 11 bases stayed unmatched. In nucleotides, the CDR3 is TGTGCCAGCGGCAGCGGGGGGCAAGGATTCTACAATGAGCAGTTCTTC. Protein product: CASGSGGQGFYNEQFF.

The chain joins TRBV4-2 to TRBJ1-2, with D possibly matching TRBD1 (5 bases). The CDR3 totals 15 residues. Germline V gene data show CDR1 as LGHNA and CDR2 as YNFKEQ. V lost 1 base and J 1 base, leaving 10 bases between the germline ends. The chain's CDR3 is CASSQARDGNYGYTF. The CDR3 DNA reads TGTGCCAGCAGCCAAGCCAGGGATGGTAACTATGGCTACACCTTC.

This clone was counted once. The rearrangement joins TRBV28 to TRBJ2-3, with D unclear. CDR1 and CDR2 from the germline V gene are MDHEN and SYDVKM. The V end was cut by 6 bases, the J end by 0 bases, with 13 bases between. This CDR3 spans 15 amino acids. In DNA, the CDR3 is TGTGCCAGCAGCCGAATAGAACTTAGCACAGATACGCAGTATTTT. Translating gives CASSRIELSTDTQYF. Complete variable domain (other parts from reference TRBV28 and TRBJ2-3): DVKVTQSSRYLVKRTGEKVFLECVQDMDHENMFWYRQDPGLGLRLIYFSYDVKMKEKGDIPEGYSVSREKKERFSLILESASTNQTSMYLCASSRIELSTDTQYFGPGTRLTVL.

Only a few counts were recorded for this clone. Here the CDR3 reads CASRRGPTNEKLFF. In DNA form, the CDR3 reads TGTGCCAGCAGGAGGGGGCCAACTAATGAAAAACTGTTTTTT. The chain links TRBV5-6 to TRBJ1-4, with TRBD1 matching over 7 bases. CDR1 and CDR2 (germline): SGHDT, YYEEEE. The CDR3 sequence is 14 residues long. Trimming cost V 5 bases and J 0 bases; bases outside gene matches: 1.

This chain uses TRBV30 with TRBJ1-1, with unresolved D. The ends were cut back, 0 bases at V and 1 base at J, with 6 bases in the middle. Germline V lookup: CDR1 GTSNPN, CDR2 SVGIG (reference sequence). The CDR3 is made up of 13 amino acids. This CDR3 is CAWSVTTNTEAFF. The CDR3 DNA reads TGTGCCTGGAGTGTGACAACGAACACTGAAGCTTTCTTT. Using reference TRBV30 and TRBJ1-1 for the parts outside the CDR3, the full variable domain is SQTIHQWPATLVQPVGSPLSLECTVEGTSNPNLYWYRQAAGRGLQLLFYSVGIGQISSEVPQNLSASRPQDRQFILSSKKLLLSDSGFYLCAWSVTTNTEAFFGQGTRLTVV.

The DNA for the CDR3 is TGTGCCAGCAGCTTTAGGACCTCCCGGGGAGCCGGCGAGCAGTTCTTC. As protein: CASSFRTSRGAGEQFF. The chain employs TRBV7-2 and TRBJ2-1, with a tentative D call TRBD2 (5 bases). This CDR3 is 16 amino acids long. Germline lookup yields CDR1 SGHTA and CDR2 FQGNSA. Deletions cut 3 bases from V and 10 bases from J, with 22 bases between.

Judged by abundance, this clone is medium-sized (0.01 to 0.1%). V is TRBV9 and J is TRBJ2-1; no reliable D call. Trimming removed 0 bases at V and 6 bases at J, with 7 bases between. The CDR3 is 13 amino acids. Germline CDR1 is SGDLS and CDR2 is YYNGEE. The CDR3 DNA follows: TGTGCCAGCAGCGTAGCTACGAGCAATGAGCAGTTCTTC. Translation gives CASSVATSNEQFF.

V usage is TRBV4-2 and J usage is TRBJ1-1, with unresolved D. Trimming pared 0 bases from V and 7 bases from J, leaving 6 bases between. The CDR3 is made up of 12 amino acids. Per the germline V gene, CDR1 is LGHNA and CDR2 is YNFKEQ. The DNA of the CDR3 is TGTGCCAGCAGCCAAGATTGGAGTGAAGCTTTCTTT. Translation gives CASSQDWSEAFF.

Concerning this clone itself: One junction end disagrees with the germline gene, perhaps due to a read error. This chain joins TRBV7-9 and TRBJ1-4; a possible D gene is TRBD1 (6 bases). CDR1 is SEHNR, CDR2 FQNEAQ, per germline (reference sequence). The CDR3 extends over 16 amino acids. DNA of the CDR3: TGTTCCAGCAGCTTCCGGACAGACACAACTAATGAAAAACTGTTTTTT. Translation: CSSSFRTDTTNEKLFF. Full variable domain (rest looked up from reference TRBV7-9 and TRBJ1-4): DTGVSQNPRHKITKRGQNVTFRCDPISEHNRLYWYRQTLGQGPEFLTYFQNEAQLEKSRLLSDRFSAERPKGSFSTLEIQRTEQGDSAMYLCSSSFRTDTTNEKLFFGSGTQLSVL.

This clone was found a few times. The chain recombines TRBV4-3 with TRBJ2-3; TRBD2 agrees at 9 bases. The CDR3 runs to 16 residues. J was trimmed by 0 bases and V by 6 bases; bases with no gene match: 7. Germline V lookup: CDR1 LGHNA, CDR2 YSLEER. CDR3 sequence reads: CASSSGGRASTDTQYF. The CDR3 coding sequence is TGCGCCAGCAGTAGCGGGGGCCGTGCTAGCACAGATACGCAGTATTTT.

This chain uses TRBV6-1 with TRBJ2-2; 8 nucleotides line up with TRBD1. Germline V gene data show CDR1 as MNHNS and CDR2 as SASEGT. This CDR3 has 16 residues. V lost 4 bases to trimming and J lost 2 bases; unmatched junction nucleotides: 6. The CDR3 here is CASSALGTGNTGELFF. For the CDR3, the DNA is TGTGCCAGCAGTGCCCTCGGGACAGGAAACACCGGGGAGCTGTTTTTT.